A single sample gave rise to the 19 T cell receptor beta chains below, sequenced in a study of lung T cells in sarcoidosis with Löfgren's syndrome. TCRdb reprocessed the reads with MiXCR, giving one entry per CDR3 protein. The sample holds 15,000 to 20,000 distinct CDR3 sequences, about a fifth seen once. The sample consisted of CD4+ T cells from PBMCs. The receptors were sampled from a human donor with sarcoidosis (Löfgren's syndrome or another form), or a control subject (not recorded which).

This clonotype qualifies as medium-sized (0.01 to 0.1%). The CDR3 DNA follows: TGTGCCAGCAGACTAACAGGGTTGAACACTGAAGCTTTCTTT. Its protein product is CASRLTGLNTEAFF. The chain couples TRBV6-1 to TRBJ1-1, with D maybe TRBD1 (6 bases). The CDR3 loop spans 14 amino acids. Trimming stripped 6 bases from V and 0 bases from J, with 11 bases between. Germline V CDR1 and CDR2: MNHNS, SASEGT.

This clonotype ranks as medium-sized (0.01 to 0.1%). The gene calls are TRBV27 and TRBJ2-7; TRBD2 matches at 10 bases. The CDR3 is 15 residues long. V dropped 5 bases and J dropped 0; count of bases not matched to a gene: 4. The germline V gene has CDR1 MNHEY and CDR2 SMNVEV (reference sequence). The chain's CDR3 is CASSPGLAPSYEQYF. CDR3 in DNA: TGTGCCAGCAGTCCGGGACTAGCGCCCTCCTACGAGCAGTACTTC.

This clonotype has a handful of counts. The rearrangement joins TRBV12-3 or TRBV12-4 to TRBJ2-7; TRBD2 matches at 7 bases. The V segment lost 8 bases and the J segment 6 bases; nucleotides outside the gene matches: 4. The CDR3 runs to 11 residues. CDR3 sequence (DNA): TGTGCCAGCGGGAGGGGTTCCGAGCAGTACTTC. Protein product: CASGRGSEQYF.

Many counts were recorded for this clonotype. V and J are TRBV7-2 and TRBJ1-1; D is ambiguous. This CDR3 is 13 amino acids long. Germline lookup yields CDR1 SGHTA and CDR2 FQGNSA. Trimming removed 1 base at V and 0 bases at J, with 3 bases between. The CDR3 bases are TGTGCCAGCAGCTTAGATTTGAACACTGAAGCTTTCTTT. Its protein product is CASSLDLNTEAFF.

This clonotype turned up a few times. The chain uses TRBV11-2 and TRBJ2-7; 7 nucleotides match TRBD2. V lost 1 base to trimming and J lost 5 bases; unmatched junction nucleotides: 11. Per germline, CDR1 SGHAT and CDR2 FQNNGV. The CDR3 is made up of 16 amino acids. The CDR3 loop reads CASSLVRAASGNEQYF. The CDR3, as DNA: TGTGCCAGCAGCTTAGTCAGGGCGGCGAGCGGGAACGAGCAGTACTTC.

This clonotype was recorded at least ten times. The chain carries TRBV7-6 and TRBJ2-2, with unresolved D. This CDR3 contains 12 residues. Germline V gene data show CDR1 as SGHVS and CDR2 as FNYEAQ. Trimming pared 5 bases from V and 7 bases from J, leaving 8 bases between. The CDR3 region is CASSPGIGELFF. The CDR3 DNA is TGTGCCAGCAGCCCCGGAATCGGGGAGCTGTTTTTT.

A note on this clonotype: Just one base apart from a much larger clone, this may be a read error. The chain employs TRBV5-8 and TRBJ1-5, with TRBD1 identical over 9 bases. The germline V gene encodes CDR1 SGHTS and CDR2 YDEGEE. After removal of 7 bases from V and 6 bases from J, the junction contained 17 bases not matched to a gene. CDR3 length equals 17 residues. CDR3 coding DNA: TGTGCCAGCGGCCCCGGGACAGGGAAGGGGACGCCTCAGCCCCAGCATTTT. This translates into CASGPGTGKGTPQPQHF.

This clonotype was observed at least ten times. J is TRBJ2-3 and V is TRBV6-1, with TRBD1 identical over 7 bases. The V gene's germline CDR1 is MNHNS and CDR2 SASEGT. The V segment lost 5 bases and the J segment 3 bases; nucleotides outside the gene matches: 5. This CDR3 region has 14 residues. In DNA, the CDR3 is TGTGCCAGCAGTTTCCAGGGGGTAACAGATACGCAGTATTTT. Protein: CASSFQGVTDTQYF.

This clonotype is classed as medium-sized. The genes are TRBV6-2 or TRBV6-3 and TRBJ2-7, with a tentative D call TRBD2 (5 bases). The CDR3 covers 11 residues. Looked up from germline, CDR1 is MNHEY and CDR2 is SVGEGT. Trimming left V 6 bases short and J 2 bases short, with 5 bases between. The CDR3 loop is CASRLAYEQYF. In nucleotides, the CDR3 is TGTGCCAGCAGACTAGCCTACGAGCAGTACTTC.

This clonotype is deemed medium-sized. CDR3 sequence: CASSPHSGNTIYF. CDR3 sequence (DNA): TGTGCCAGCAGTCCGCACTCTGGAAACACCATATATTTT. The rearrangement uses TRBV27 and TRBJ1-3, with unresolved D. V was trimmed by 5 bases and J by 0 bases, leaving 5 bases between them. CDR3 length: 13 amino acids. Per the germline V gene, CDR1 is MNHEY and CDR2 is SMNVEV (reference sequence).

This clonotype was counted at least ten times. The chain is built from TRBV30 and TRBJ1-1; D is unresolved. Germline CDR1 GTSNPN, CDR2 SVGIG (reference sequence). This CDR3 region has 12 residues. Trimming took off 8 bases at V and 2 bases at J, with 12 bases between the two ends. This CDR3 is CAGVADNTEAFF. As DNA, the CDR3 is TGTGCCGGGGTAGCGGATAACACTGAAGCTTTCTTT.

Concerning this clonotype itself: One base away lies a much larger clone, so this may be a sequencing read error. This sequence joins TRBV7-9 and TRBJ2-3, with 7 nucleotides matching TRBD2. CDR3 length: 18 amino acids. V gave up 3 bases and J gave up 2 bases; unmatched junction bases: 14. Looked up from germline, CDR1 is SEHNR and CDR2 is FQNEAQ (reference sequence). The CDR3 region is CASSFYGTTRTNTDTQYF. The CDR3 bases are TGTGCCAGCAGCTTTTATGGGACTACCCGCACAAACACAGATACGCAGTATTTT.

This clonotype was picked up many times. CDR3 nucleotide sequence: TGCAGCGTTACCAAACAGGCGAACACTGAAGCTTTCTTT. Its translation is CSVTKQANTEAFF. The V gene is TRBV29-1, the J gene TRBJ1-1, with D possibly matching TRBD1 (5 bases). This CDR3 has 13 amino acids. V lost 5 bases to trimming and J lost 1 base, with 11 bases between them. The germline gives CDR1 SQVTM, CDR2 ANQGSEA.

The V and J genes are TRBV29-1 and TRBJ2-3; no clear D gene. This CDR3 spans 14 amino acids. The ends were cut back, 6 bases at V and 0 bases at J, with 13 bases in the middle. CDR1 and CDR2 from the germline V gene are SQVTM and ANQGSEA. The CDR3 DNA reads TGCAGCGTCCCTGCTGGCGGTAGCACAGATACGCAGTATTTT. Its translation: CSVPAGGSTDTQYF.

This clonotype was seen at least ten times. V usage is TRBV12-3 or TRBV12-4 and J usage is TRBJ2-3; 8 bases are shared with TRBD1. The CDR3 loop spans 16 amino acids. V trimming: 2 bases; J trimming: 3 bases; junction bases outside the gene matches: 7. This CDR3 reads CASSLWQGADTDTQYF. The CDR3 DNA reads TGTGCCAGCAGTTTATGGCAGGGGGCAGATACAGATACGCAGTATTTT.

V is TRBV10-3 and J is TRBJ1-6; perhaps TRBD1 as D (5 bases). The CDR3 consists of 14 residues. CDR1 ENHRY and CDR2 SYGVKD come from the germline V gene. V gave up 4 bases and J gave up 10 bases, with 14 bases separating them. CDR3 bases: TGTGCCATCAGTGTAGCCGGGACGTCGTCACCCCTCCACTTT. Protein sequence: CAISVAGTSSPLHF.

V is TRBV5-4 and J is TRBJ1-6; a possible D gene is TRBD1 (6 bases). The germline V gene has CDR1 SGHNT and CDR2 YYREEE (reference sequence). V was shortened by 4 bases and J by 6 bases, with 17 bases between the two germline ends. The CDR3 length is 16 residues. CDR3 amino acids: CASSVRGGAGNSPLHF. The CDR3, as DNA: TGTGCCAGCAGCGTCCGAGGGGGGGCTGGTAATTCACCCCTCCACTTT.

About this clonotype: Since a much larger clone is just one base distant, this may be a read error. The chain carries TRBV7-2 and TRBJ1-5, with 7 bases lining up with TRBD1. V gave up 5 bases and J gave up 3 bases; unmatched junction bases: 7. The V gene's germline CDR1 is SGHTA and CDR2 FQGNSA. The CDR3 consists of 15 residues. The CDR3 sequence is CASSPTGYVNQPQHF. For the CDR3, the DNA is TGTGCCAGCAGCCCGACAGGGTATGTCAATCAGCCCCAGCATTTT.

Many counts were recorded for this clonotype. The rearrangement joins TRBV7-8 to TRBJ1-2; no clear D gene. CDR1 SGHVS and CDR2 FQNEAQ come from the germline V gene. V lost 5 bases to trimming and J lost 1 base, with 14 bases between them. This CDR3 has 15 amino acids. The DNA of the CDR3 is TGTGCCAGCAGCCCCGGGAGGAGGCTTAACTATGGCTACACCTTC. Translated, it gives CASSPGRRLNYGYTF.